This TCR beta chain was profiled in a study of blood T cell repertoires in COVID-19. This clone was recorded a few times. The assay was immunoSEQ multiplex PCR, and TCRdb's table has in-frame clones only and misses some. The profile shows about 59,000 clones, about four fifths of them singletons. The CDR3 length is 15 residues. V was clipped by 4 bases and J by 0 bases, with 10 bases between them. In germline, CDR1 is ENHRY, CDR2 SYGVKD. This sequence joins TRBV10-3 and TRBJ1-3, with no clear D. The specimen sequenced was peripheral blood. This TCR was sampled from a woman older than 75 with active or convalescent COVID-19. The CDR3 protein is CAISAEAYSGNTIYF. Written as DNA, the CDR3 is TGTGCCATCAGTGCGGAGGCCTACTCTGGAAACACCATATATTTT.